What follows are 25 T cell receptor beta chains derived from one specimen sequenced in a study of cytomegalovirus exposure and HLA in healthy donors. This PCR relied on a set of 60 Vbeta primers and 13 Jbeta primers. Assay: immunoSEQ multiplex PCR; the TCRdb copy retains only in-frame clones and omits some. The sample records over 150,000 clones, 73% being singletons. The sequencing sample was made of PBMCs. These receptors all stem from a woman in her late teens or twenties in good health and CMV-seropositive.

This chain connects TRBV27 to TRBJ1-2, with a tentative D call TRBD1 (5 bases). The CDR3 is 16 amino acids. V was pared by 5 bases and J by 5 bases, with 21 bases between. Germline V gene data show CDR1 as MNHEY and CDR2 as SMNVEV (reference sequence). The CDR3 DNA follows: TGTGCCAGCAGTCAGGAGGGAACGGGGGACTGGTATGGCTACACCTTC. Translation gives CASSQEGTGDWYGYTF.

The CDR3 loop is CASSPRGISYEQYF. Here the CDR3 DNA reads TGTGCCAGCTCACCACGAGGGATCTCCTACGAGCAGTACTTC. The V gene is TRBV18, the J gene TRBJ2-7, with a weak D call TRBD2 (5 bases). The V gene's germline CDR1 is KGHSH and CDR2 LQKENI. This CDR3 contains 14 residues. Trimming took 1 base from V and 0 from J, leaving 7 bases between them. Full variable domain (remainder filled in from reference TRBV18 and TRBJ2-7): NAGVMQNPRHLVRRRGQEARLRCSPMKGHSHVYWYRQLPEEGLKFMVYLQKENIIDESGMPKERFSAEFPKEGPSILRIQQVVRGDSAAYFCASSPRGISYEQYFGPGTRLTVT.

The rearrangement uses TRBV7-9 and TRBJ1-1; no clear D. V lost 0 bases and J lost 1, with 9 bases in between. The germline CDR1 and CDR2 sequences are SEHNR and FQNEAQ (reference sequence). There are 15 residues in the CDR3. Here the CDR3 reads CASSLALGTNTEAFF. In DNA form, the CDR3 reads TGTGCCAGCAGCTTAGCTCTTGGCACGAACACTGAAGCTTTCTTT.

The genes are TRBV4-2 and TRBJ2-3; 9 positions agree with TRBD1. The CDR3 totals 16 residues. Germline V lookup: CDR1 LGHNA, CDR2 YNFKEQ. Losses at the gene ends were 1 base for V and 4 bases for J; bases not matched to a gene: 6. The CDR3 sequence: CASSQGDREYADTQYF. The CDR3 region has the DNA TGTGCCAGCAGCCAAGGGGACAGGGAGTATGCAGATACGCAGTATTTT.

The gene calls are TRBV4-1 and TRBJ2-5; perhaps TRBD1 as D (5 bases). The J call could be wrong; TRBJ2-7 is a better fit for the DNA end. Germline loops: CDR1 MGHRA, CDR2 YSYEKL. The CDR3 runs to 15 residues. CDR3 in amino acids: CASSQTRSGFYEQYF. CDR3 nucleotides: TGCGCCAGCAGCCAAACGAGGTCAGGGTTCTACGAGCAGTACTTC.

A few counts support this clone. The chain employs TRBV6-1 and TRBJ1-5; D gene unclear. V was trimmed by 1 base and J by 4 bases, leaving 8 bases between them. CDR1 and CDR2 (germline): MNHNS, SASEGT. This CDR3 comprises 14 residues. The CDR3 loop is CASSEGYRNQPQHF. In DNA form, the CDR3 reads TGTGCCAGCAGTGAAGGCTACAGAAATCAGCCCCAGCATTTT.

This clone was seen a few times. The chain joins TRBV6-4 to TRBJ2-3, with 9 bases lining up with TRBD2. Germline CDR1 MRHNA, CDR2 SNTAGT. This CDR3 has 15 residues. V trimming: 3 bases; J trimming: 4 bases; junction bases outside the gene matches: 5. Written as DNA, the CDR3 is TGTGCCAGCAGTGAGCGGGGGGGCTCGGCAGATACGCAGTATTTT. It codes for CASSERGGSADTQYF.

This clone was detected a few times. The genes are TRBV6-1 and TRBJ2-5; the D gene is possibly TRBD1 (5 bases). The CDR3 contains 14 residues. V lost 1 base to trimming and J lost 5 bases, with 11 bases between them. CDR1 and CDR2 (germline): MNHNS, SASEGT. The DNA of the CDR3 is TGTGCCAGCAGTGAAGGAGGCAGGGTTGAGACCCAGTACTTC. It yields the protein CASSEGGRVETQYF.

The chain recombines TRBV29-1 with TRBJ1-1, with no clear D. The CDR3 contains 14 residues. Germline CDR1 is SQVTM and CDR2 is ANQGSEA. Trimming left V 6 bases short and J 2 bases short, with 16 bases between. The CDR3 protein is CSVPGGLPNTEAFF. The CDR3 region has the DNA TGCAGCGTGCCCGGCGGCCTTCCAAACACTGAAGCTTTCTTT.

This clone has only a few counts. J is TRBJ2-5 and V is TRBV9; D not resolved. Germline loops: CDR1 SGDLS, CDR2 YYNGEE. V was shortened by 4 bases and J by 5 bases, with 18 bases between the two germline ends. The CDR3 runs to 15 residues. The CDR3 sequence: CASSLLPAAVETQYF. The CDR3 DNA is TGTGCCAGCAGCCTCCTCCCGGCGGCCGTGGAGACCCAGTACTTC.

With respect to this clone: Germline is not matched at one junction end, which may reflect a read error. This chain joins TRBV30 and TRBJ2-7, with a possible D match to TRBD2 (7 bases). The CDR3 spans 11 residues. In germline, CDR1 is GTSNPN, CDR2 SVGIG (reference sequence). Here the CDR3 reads CACLGGPSIHF. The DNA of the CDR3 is TGTGCCTGCCTGGGGGGGCCCTCCATCCACTTC.

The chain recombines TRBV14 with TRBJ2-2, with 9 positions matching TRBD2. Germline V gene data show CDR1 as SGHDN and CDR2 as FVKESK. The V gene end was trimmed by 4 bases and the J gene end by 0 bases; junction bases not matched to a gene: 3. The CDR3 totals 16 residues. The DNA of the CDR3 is TGTGCCAGCAGCCCCCGACTAGCGGCGAACACCGGGGAGCTGTTTTTT. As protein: CASSPRLAANTGELFF.

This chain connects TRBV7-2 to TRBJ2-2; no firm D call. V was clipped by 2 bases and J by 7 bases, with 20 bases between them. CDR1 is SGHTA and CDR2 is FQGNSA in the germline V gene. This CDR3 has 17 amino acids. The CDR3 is CASSLKASTTSRGELFF. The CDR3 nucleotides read TGTGCCAGCAGCTTAAAGGCATCGACGACTTCCCGCGGGGAGCTGTTTTTT.

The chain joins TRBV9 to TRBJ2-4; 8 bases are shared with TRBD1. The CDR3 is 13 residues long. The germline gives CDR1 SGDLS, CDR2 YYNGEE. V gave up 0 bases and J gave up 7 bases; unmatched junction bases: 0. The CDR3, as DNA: TGTGCCAGCAGCGTAGACAGGGGGAACATTCAGTACTTC. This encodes CASSVDRGNIQYF.

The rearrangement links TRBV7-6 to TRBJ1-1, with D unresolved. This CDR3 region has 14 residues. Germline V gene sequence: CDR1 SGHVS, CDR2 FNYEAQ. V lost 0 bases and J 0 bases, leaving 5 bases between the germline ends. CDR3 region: CASSLAQMNTEAFF. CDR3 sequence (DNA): TGTGCCAGCAGCTTAGCACAGATGAACACTGAAGCTTTCTTT.

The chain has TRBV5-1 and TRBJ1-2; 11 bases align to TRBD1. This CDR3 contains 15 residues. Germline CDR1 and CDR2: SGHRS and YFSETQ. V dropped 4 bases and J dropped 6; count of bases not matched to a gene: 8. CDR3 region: CASSPGQGAQDGYTF. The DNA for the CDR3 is TGCGCCAGCAGCCCAGGACAGGGGGCGCAGGATGGCTACACCTTC.

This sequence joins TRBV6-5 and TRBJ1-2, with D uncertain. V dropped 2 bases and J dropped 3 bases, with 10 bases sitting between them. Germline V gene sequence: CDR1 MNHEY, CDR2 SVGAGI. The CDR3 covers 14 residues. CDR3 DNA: TGTGCCAGCAGTTACGGAGGCCGGGACTATGGCTACACCTTC. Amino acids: CASSYGGRDYGYTF.

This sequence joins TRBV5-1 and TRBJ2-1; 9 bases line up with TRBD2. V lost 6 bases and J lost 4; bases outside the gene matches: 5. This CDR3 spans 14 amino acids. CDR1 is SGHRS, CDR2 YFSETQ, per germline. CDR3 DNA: TGCGCCAGCAAAAGCGGGGGGATTTACAATGAGCAGTTCTTC. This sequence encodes CASKSGGIYNEQFF.

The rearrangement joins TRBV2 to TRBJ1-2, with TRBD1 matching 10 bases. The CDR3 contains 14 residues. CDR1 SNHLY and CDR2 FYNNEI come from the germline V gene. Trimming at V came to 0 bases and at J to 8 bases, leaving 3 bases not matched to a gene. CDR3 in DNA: TGTGCCAGCAGTGAAGCAGGACAGGGGGTCGGCTACACCTTC. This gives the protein CASSEAGQGVGYTF. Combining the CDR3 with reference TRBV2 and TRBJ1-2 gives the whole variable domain EPEVTQTPSHQVTQMGQEVILRCVPISNHLYFYWYRQILGQKVEFLVSFYNNEISEKSEIFDDQFSVERPDGSNFTLKIRSTKLEDSAMYFCASSEAGQGVGYTFGSGTRLTVV.

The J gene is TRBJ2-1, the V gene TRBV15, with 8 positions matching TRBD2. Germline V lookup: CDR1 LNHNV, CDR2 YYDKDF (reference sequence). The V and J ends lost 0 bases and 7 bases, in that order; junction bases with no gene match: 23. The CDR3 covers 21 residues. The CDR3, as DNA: TGTGCCACCAGCAGAGAGGCTAGGGCGGGGGGCTCCCCCGACCTGTGGAATGAGCAGTTCTTC. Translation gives CATSREARAGGSPDLWNEQFF.

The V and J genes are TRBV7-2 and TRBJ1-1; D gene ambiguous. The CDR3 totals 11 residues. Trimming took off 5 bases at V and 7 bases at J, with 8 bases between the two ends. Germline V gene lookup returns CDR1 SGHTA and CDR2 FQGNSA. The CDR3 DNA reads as TGTGCCAGCAGCACGGACTTTGAAGCTTTCTTT. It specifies CASSTDFEAFF.

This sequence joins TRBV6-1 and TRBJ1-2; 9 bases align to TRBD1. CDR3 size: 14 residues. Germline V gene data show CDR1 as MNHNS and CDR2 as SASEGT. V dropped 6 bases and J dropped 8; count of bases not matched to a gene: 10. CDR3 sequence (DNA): TGTGCCAGCAGCCCCGACAGGGGGTTAGGGGGCTACACCTTC. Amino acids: CASSPDRGLGGYTF.

The CDR3 DNA sequence: TGTGCCAGCAGCCGGGAGGGTACCTCCTACGAGCAGTACTTC. It codes for CASSREGTSYEQYF. The chain is built from TRBV7-9 and TRBJ2-7; 8 bases align to TRBD2. CDR1 and CDR2 from the germline V gene are SEHNR and FQNEAQ (reference sequence). The CDR3 length is 14 residues. The trim removed 5 bases at V and 0 bases at J, leaving 3 bases unmatched. Based on the CDR3 plus reference TRBV7-9 and TRBJ2-7, the full variable domain is DTGVSQNPRHKITKRGQNVTFRCDPISEHNRLYWYRQTLGQGPEFLTYFQNEAQLEKSRLLSDRFSAERPKGSFSTLEIQRTEQGDSAMYLCASSREGTSYEQYFGPGTRLTVT.

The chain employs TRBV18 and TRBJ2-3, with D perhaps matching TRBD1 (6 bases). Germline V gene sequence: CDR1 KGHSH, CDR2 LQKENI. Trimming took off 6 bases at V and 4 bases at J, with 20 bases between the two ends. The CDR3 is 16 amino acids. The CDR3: CASSIQGGGRSDTQYF. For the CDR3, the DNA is TGTGCCAGCTCCATCCAAGGTGGGGGCCGATCAGATACGCAGTATTTT.

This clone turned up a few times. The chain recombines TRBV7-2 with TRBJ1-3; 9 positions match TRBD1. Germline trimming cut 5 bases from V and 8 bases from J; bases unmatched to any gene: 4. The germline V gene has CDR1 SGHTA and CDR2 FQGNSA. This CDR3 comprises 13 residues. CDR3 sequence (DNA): TGTGCCAGCAGCGAGGGACAGGGAGACACCATATATTTT. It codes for CASSEGQGDTIYF. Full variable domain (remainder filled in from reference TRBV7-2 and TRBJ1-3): GAGVSQSPSNKVTEKGKDVELRCDPISGHTALYWYRQSLGQGLEFLIYFQGNSAPDKSGLPSDRFSAERTGGSVSTLTIQRTQQEDSAVYLCASSEGQGDTIYFGEGSWLTVV.